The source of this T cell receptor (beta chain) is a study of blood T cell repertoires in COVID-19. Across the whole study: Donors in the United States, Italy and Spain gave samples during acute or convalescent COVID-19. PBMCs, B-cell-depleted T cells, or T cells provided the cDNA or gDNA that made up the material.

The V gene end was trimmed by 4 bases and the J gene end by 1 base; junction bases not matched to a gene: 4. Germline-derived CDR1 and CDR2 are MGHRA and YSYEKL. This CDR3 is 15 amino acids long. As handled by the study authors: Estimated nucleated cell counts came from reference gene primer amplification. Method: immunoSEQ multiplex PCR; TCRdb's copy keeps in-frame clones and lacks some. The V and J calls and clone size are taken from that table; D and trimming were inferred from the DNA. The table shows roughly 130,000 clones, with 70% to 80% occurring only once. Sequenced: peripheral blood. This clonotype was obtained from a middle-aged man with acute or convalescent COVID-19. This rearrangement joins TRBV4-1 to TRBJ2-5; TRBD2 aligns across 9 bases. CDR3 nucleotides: TGCGCCAGCAGCCCGGTAGCGGGGGTCCAAGAGACCCAGTACTTC. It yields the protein CASSPVAGVQETQYF.